What follows are 14 T cell receptor beta chains derived from one specimen sequenced in a study of cytomegalovirus exposure and HLA in healthy donors. Clones were read by immunoSEQ multiplex PCR, and TCRdb kept only the in-frame ones, dropping some. Of 100,000 to 120,000 clones listed, roughly 90% are singletons. The source material was PBMCs. The source is a woman aged 30 to 39 in good health and CMV-seropositive.

This chain connects TRBV27 to TRBJ1-4; no firm D call. The CDR3 extends over 15 amino acids. V was pared by 1 base and J by 6 bases, with 12 bases between. Germline V gene sequence: CDR1 MNHEY, CDR2 SMNVEV (reference sequence). The DNA for the CDR3 is TGTGCCAGCAGTTTATACGCAGGCGCTTATGAAAAACTGTTTTTT. It yields the protein CASSLYAGAYEKLFF.

The chain has TRBV10-3 and TRBJ2-6, with a possible D match to TRBD2 (6 bases). CDR3 length equals 13 residues. The germline V gene encodes CDR1 ENHRY and CDR2 SYGVKD. The V and J ends lost 10 bases and 0 bases respectively, with 7 bases between them. CDR3 loop: CATGSSGANVLTF. In DNA, the CDR3 is TGTGCCACCGGGAGCTCTGGGGCCAACGTCCTGACTTTC.

The chain recombines TRBV21-1 with TRBJ2-7; TRBD2, the table's D call, was not compared with the DNA. TRBV21-1 is labeled a pseudogene. The CDR3 is 19 amino acids. The CDR3 loop is CASSKEGLAGGPFSYEQYF. The CDR3 DNA reads as TGTGCCAGCAGCAAAGAGGGACTAGCGGGAGGGCCCTTCTCCTACGAGCAGTACTTC.

The V call is TRBV7-8, the J call TRBJ2-1; perhaps TRBD2 as D (5 bases). The CDR3 loop spans 16 amino acids. Trimming took off 1 base at V and 5 bases at J, with 15 bases between the two ends. Germline CDR1 is SGHVS and CDR2 is FQNEAQ. The CDR3: CASSLESGWANNEQFF. In nucleotides, the CDR3 is TGTGCCAGCAGCTTAGAGTCGGGGTGGGCTAACAATGAGCAGTTCTTC.

The CDR3 sequence: CASRGLAGAYEQYF. The DNA for the CDR3 is TGTGCCAGCAGAGGACTAGCGGGCGCCTACGAGCAGTACTTC. The chain joins TRBV6-6 to TRBJ2-7; TRBD2 matches at 11 bases. The J segment lost 2 bases and the V segment lost 6 bases, leaving 3 bases of the junction unmatched. CDR1 is MNHNY, CDR2 SVGAGI, per germline (reference sequence). This CDR3 contains 14 residues.

This clone showed up just once. The chain joins TRBV5-4 to TRBJ2-1; TRBD1 agrees at 8 bases. CDR1 and CDR2 (germline): SGHNT, YYREEE (reference sequence). The CDR3 runs to 15 residues. J was trimmed by 0 bases and V by 2 bases; bases with no gene match: 1. CDR3 nucleotide sequence: TGTGCCAGCAGCTTCGACAGGGGCTCCTACAATGAGCAGTTCTTC. Translating gives CASSFDRGSYNEQFF. The variable domain in full, with the rest retrieved from reference TRBV5-4 and TRBJ2-1, is ETGVTQSPTHLIKTRGQQVTLRCSSQSGHNTVSWYQQALGQGPQFIFQYYREEENGRGNFPPRFSGLQFPNYSSELNVNALELDDSALYLCASSFDRGSYNEQFFGPGTRLTVL.

V and J are TRBV10-3 and TRBJ2-3; no definite D call. The V gene's germline CDR1 is ENHRY and CDR2 SYGVKD. This CDR3 region has 12 residues. With 0 bases removed from V and 8 bases from J, the gap between germline ends came to 6 bases. CDR3 loop: CAISESTGTQYF. In DNA, the CDR3 is TGTGCCATCAGTGAGTCTACCGGTACGCAGTATTTT.

The chain has TRBV11-3 and TRBJ2-1; possible D gene TRBD1, 6 bases. Germline V lookup: CDR1 SGHNT, CDR2 YENEEA. Trimming took 1 base from V and 0 from J, leaving 13 bases between them. The CDR3 runs to 17 residues. The CDR3 sequence: CASSLGSGARSYNEQFF. DNA of the CDR3: TGTGCCAGCAGCTTAGGGTCAGGGGCCCGCTCCTACAATGAGCAGTTCTTC.

V gene TRBV6-6 combines with J gene TRBJ1-5; the match to TRBD1 covers 9 bases. The CDR3 is made up of 16 amino acids. V was clipped by 5 bases and J by 0 bases; unmatched bases: 5. Germline loops: CDR1 MNHNY, CDR2 SVGAGI (reference sequence). CDR3 DNA: TGTGCCAGCAGTAAGGGGACAGGGAATAGCAATCAGCCCCAGCATTTT. Protein: CASSKGTGNSNQPQHF.

V is TRBV21-1 and J is TRBJ2-7; the table's D gene call, TRBD1, was not cross checked with the DNA. TRBV21-1 is classified as a pseudogene. The CDR3 is 15 residues long. The CDR3 DNA is TGTGCCAGCAGCAAAAGGCCAGGTAACTCCTACGAGCAGTACTTC. Protein: CASSKRPGNSYEQYF.

This clone was seen a single time. This chain links TRBV5-1 with TRBJ2-7, with 11 bases fitting TRBD1. Unmatched junction bases numbered 9, after V lost 4 bases and J lost 6 bases. The CDR3 contains 15 residues. Germline-derived CDR1 and CDR2 are SGHRS and YFSETQ. The CDR3 region has the DNA TGCGCCAGCAGCCCTTTACGGGACAGGGGGTTCGAGCAGTACTTC. This codes for CASSPLRDRGFEQYF.

The chain links TRBV7-2 to TRBJ2-7; D is unclear. The CDR3 consists of 15 residues. Germline loops: CDR1 SGHTA, CDR2 FQGNSA. The V end was cut by 1 base, the J end by 1 base, with 11 bases between. This CDR3 is CASSLVARLSYEQYF. The DNA for the CDR3 is TGTGCCAGCAGCTTAGTTGCCAGGTTGTCCTACGAGCAGTACTTC.

This chain links TRBV30 with TRBJ1-5; 8 bases are shared with TRBD1. Germline assignment: CDR1 GTSNPN and CDR2 SVGIG (reference sequence). This CDR3 has 13 residues. The ends lost 5 bases at V and 2 bases at J; junction bases unmatched: 2. The CDR3 protein is CAWGGQGNQPQHF. CDR3 bases: TGTGCCTGGGGGGGACAGGGCAATCAGCCCCAGCATTTT.

DNA for the CDR3: TGTGCCAGCAGCCCGGGGGGATCCTACGAGCAGTACTTC. Protein: CASSPGGSYEQYF. This sequence joins TRBV7-3 and TRBJ2-7; the match to TRBD2 covers 7 bases. CDR3 length: 13 amino acids. Trimming removed 5 bases from V and 1 base from J; junction bases left unmatched: 2. Germline values: CDR1 SGHTA, CDR2 FQGTGA.